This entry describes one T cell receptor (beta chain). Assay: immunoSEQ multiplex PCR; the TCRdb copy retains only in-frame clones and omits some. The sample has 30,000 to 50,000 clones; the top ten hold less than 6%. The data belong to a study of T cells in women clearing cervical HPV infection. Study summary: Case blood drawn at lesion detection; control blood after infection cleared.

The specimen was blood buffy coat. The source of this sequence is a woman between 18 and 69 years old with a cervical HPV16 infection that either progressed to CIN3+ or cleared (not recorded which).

The CDR3 region is CASSEPSDSITDTQYF. The sequenced part of the CDR3 DNA is TGTGCCAGCAGTGAACCTAGCGACTCAATCACAGATACG. The gene calls are TRBV6-1 and TRBJ2-3; a possible D gene is TRBD2 (6 bases). The read ends 3 residues before the CDR3 terminus; that terminus is restored from the germline J gene. Between the trimmed V and J ends, which lost 2 bases and 2 bases, there was a span of 14 bases. Germline CDR1 is MNHNS and CDR2 is SASEGT. The CDR3 is made up of 16 amino acids.